The subject of this entry is one T cell receptor beta chain. This clone showed up just once. Its antigen remains unidentified. Nothing much larger sits one base from this clone, and base qualities are not available. CDR1 is given as MDHEN and CDR2 as SYDVKM, both from the germline V gene. The CDR3 runs 14 residues from the cysteine to the phenylalanine. Solely the CDR3 DNA is kept, with 42 bases framed from the first base. Germline trimming: 5 bases from V, 11 bases from J; junction bases outside gene matches: 12. This record belongs to a study of OX40 agonist ivuxolimab in advanced cancers. In terms of the full investigation: Ivuxolimab was an agonistic, fully human IgG2 monoclonal antibody directed against OX40 (CD134), a costimulatory receptor. Intravenous ivuxolimab was administered to patients every 2 weeks at six dose levels: 0.01, 0.1, 0.3, 1.5, 3 and 10 mg/kg. Among the roughly 50 dose-escalation patients, roughly 20 had hepatocellular carcinoma, 15 or so melanoma, 9 renal cell carcinoma and 9 head and neck cancer. The dose-escalation cohort was about 83% male with a mean age of approximately 60 years, ranging from roughly 23 to 79. Patients were allowed to have had prior anti-PD-1, anti-PD-L1 or anti-CTLA-4 therapy, and approximately 40% of the dose-escalation patients had been treated with checkpoint inhibitors. Three dose-escalation patients achieved partial responses, one with hepatocellular carcinoma and two with cutaneous melanoma. Peripheral TCRbeta sequencing was intended to test whether TCR sequence diversity was altered and clonal T-cell expansion was caused by ivuxolimab. The paper covers the monotherapy dose-escalation part of the phase I ivuxolimab trial, which included N of about 50 patients. The research as a whole found: At doses of 0.1 to 3.0 mg/kg, clonal expansion of both CD4+ and CD8+ T cells in blood was seen between baseline and week 6. In the 0.1-3.0 mg/kg groups, partial responders were among the patients with the lowest normalized peripheral clonal expansion, particularly in CD8+ T cells. Antigen specificity was not determined for the clonally expanded peripheral T cells. Low levels of normalized T-cell clonal expansion were also seen in some nonresponding patients. On average, CD8+ T cells showed more expanded clones than CD4+ T cells after ivuxolimab.

The trial excluded patients who had a history of autoimmune disease or were on systemic immunosuppression. Peripheral blood for TCR sequencing was collected from all dose cohorts at baseline, on cycle 4 day 1, and on cycle 7 day 1. The samples were drawn from a first-in-human, open-label, multicenter phase I dose-escalation trial of ivuxolimab. The trial enrolled adults with locally advanced or metastatic head and neck squamous cell, hepatocellular, melanoma or renal cell carcinoma. CD4+ and CD8+ T cells were sorted separately from peripheral blood before TCR sequencing. For sequencing of the TCRbeta CDR3 region, genomic DNA was extracted from the sorted cells. The immunoSEQ Assay was used for sequencing of TCRbeta CDR3 regions. TCRdb mirrors the immuneACCESS table, restricted to in-frame sequences. Some clones are absent from its copies; in checked studies, under half trace to an unresolved V gene, and the reason for the others is unknown. The sample table shows 70,000 to 85,000 clones, and approximately 94% are seen once. The ten largest clonotypes hold around 4.9% of the sample.

The chain couples TRBV28 to TRBJ1-5; the junction holds 7 bases that match TRBD1. This TCR was recovered from an adult with an advanced solid tumor such as melanoma, head and neck, liver or kidney cancer. The sample in question was CD4+ or CD8+ T cells sorted from blood, obtained in a trial of the OX40 agonist ivuxolimab. At the DNA level, the sequence is TGTGCCAGCAGTACAGGACAGGCCCTTACGGCCCAGCATTTT. This translates into CASSTGQALTAQHF.